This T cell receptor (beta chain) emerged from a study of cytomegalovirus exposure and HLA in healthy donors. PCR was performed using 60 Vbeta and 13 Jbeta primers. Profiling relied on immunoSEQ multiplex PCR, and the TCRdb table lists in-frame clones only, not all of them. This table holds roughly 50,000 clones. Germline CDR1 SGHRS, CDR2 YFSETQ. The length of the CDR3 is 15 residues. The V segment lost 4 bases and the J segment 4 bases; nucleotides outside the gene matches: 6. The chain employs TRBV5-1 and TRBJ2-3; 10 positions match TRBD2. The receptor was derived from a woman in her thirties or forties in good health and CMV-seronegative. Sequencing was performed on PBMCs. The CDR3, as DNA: TGCGCCAGCAGCAGATCTAGCGGGGGCGCAGATACGCAGTATTTT. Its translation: CASSRSSGGADTQYF. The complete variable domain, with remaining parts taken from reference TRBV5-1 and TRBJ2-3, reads KAGVTQTPRYLIKTRGQQVTLSCSPISGHRSVSWYQQTPGQGLQFLFEYFSETQRNKGNFPGRFSGRQFSNSRSEMNVSTLELGDSALYLCASSRSSGGADTQYFGPGTRLTVL.